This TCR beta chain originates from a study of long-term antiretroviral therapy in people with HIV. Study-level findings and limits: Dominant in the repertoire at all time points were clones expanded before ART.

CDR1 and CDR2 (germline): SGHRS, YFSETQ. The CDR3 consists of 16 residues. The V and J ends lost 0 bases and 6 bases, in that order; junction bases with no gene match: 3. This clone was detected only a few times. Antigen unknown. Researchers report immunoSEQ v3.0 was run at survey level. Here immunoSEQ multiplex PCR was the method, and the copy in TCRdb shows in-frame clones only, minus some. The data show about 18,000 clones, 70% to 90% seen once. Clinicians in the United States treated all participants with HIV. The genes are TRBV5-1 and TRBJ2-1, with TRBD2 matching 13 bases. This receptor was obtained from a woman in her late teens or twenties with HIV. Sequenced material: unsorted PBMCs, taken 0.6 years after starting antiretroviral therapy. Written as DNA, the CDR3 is TGCGCCAGCAGCTTGGGAGGACTAGCGGGAGTCAATGAGCAGTTCTTC. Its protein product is CASSLGGLAGVNEQFF.